This TCR beta chain was obtained from a study of Graves' ophthalmopathy and Graves' hyperthyroidism. Overall study context: A follow-up of 18 months without ophthalmopathy meant that hyperthyroidism was stable. Study-wide results and caveats: With just under 71% sensitivity and around 79% specificity, the model predicted ophthalmopathy progression.

CDR3 length: 13 amino acids. Germline V gene data show CDR1 as MNHGY and CDR2 as SVAAGI. RNA transcripts were the template, and TCR beta CDR3 regions were amplified from them. Second-round multiplex PCR followed a first-round RT-PCR using HTBI primers. A single record per CDR3 protein comes from TCRdb applying MiXCR to the multiplex PCR reads. The table has around 1.1 million distinct CDR3 sequences, 35% to 40% seen once; the top ten hold 11%. This clonotype appeared once. Its antigen is as yet unknown. Orbital computed tomography, thyroid ultrasound, TRAb, serum thyroxine and clinical symptoms formed the basis of diagnosis.

The chain has TRBV6-9 and TRBJ2-1, with no clear D. The DNA end lines up better with TRBJ2-7; the J call may be wrong. The specimen sequenced was peripheral blood or thyroid tissue (not recorded which). This sequence originates from an adult man with Graves' hyperthyroidism. The CDR3 DNA reads as TGTGCCAGCAAAACGCACAGCGAGAATGAGCAGTACTTC. Its protein is CASKTHSENEQYF.